These 32 T cell receptor beta chains share one sample of origin, sequenced in a study of T cell responses to AZD1222 COVID-19 vaccine. Clones were sequenced by immunoSEQ multiplex PCR, and TCRdb holds only the in-frame ones, with some missing. The table has around 120,000 clones, around 93% seen once. This specimen was peripheral blood, taken 28 days after the second AZD1222 dose. The receptors were gathered from an adult who received the AZD1222 COVID-19 vaccine.

The chain uses TRBV2 and TRBJ2-1; a weak D match, TRBD2 (6 bases). The CDR3 totals 12 residues. CDR1 and CDR2 (germline): SNHLY, FYNNEI. V was cut by 5 bases and J by 9 bases, with 11 bases left in between. This CDR3 is CASSTGRREQFF. The CDR3, as DNA: TGTGCCAGCAGTACCGGGAGACGTGAGCAGTTCTTC.

The chain employs TRBV19 and TRBJ1-5; D remains ambiguous. The CDR3 length is 14 residues. V was cut by 8 bases and J by 8 bases, with 19 bases left in between. Germline CDR1 is LNHDA and CDR2 is SQIVND (reference sequence). CDR3 nucleotides: TGTGCCAGTGGAGTAGTGCCGCAATCAGAGCCCCAGCATTTT. Translating it yields CASGVVPQSEPQHF.

This chain joins TRBV5-1 and TRBJ2-5, with D perhaps being TRBD1 or TRBD2 (6 bases each). This CDR3 region has 15 residues. Trimming cost V 0 bases and J 5 bases, with 14 bases left between them. Germline CDR1 reads SGHRS; CDR2 reads YFSETQ. CDR3 nucleotide sequence: TGCGCCAGCAGCTTGGCCGGGGGCGTTACGGAGACCCAGTACTTC. The encoded protein is CASSLAGGVTETQYF. Based on the CDR3 plus reference TRBV5-1 and TRBJ2-5, the full variable domain is KAGVTQTPRYLIKTRGQQVTLSCSPISGHRSVSWYQQTPGQGLQFLFEYFSETQRNKGNFPGRFSGRQFSNSRSEMNVSTLELGDSALYLCASSLAGGVTETQYFGPGTRLLVL.

The chain links TRBV19 to TRBJ2-5; D perhaps matches TRBD2 (5 bases). V shed 3 bases and J shed 2 bases, with 13 bases lying between them. Germline-derived CDR1 and CDR2 are LNHDA and SQIVND (reference sequence). The CDR3 extends over 15 amino acids. CDR3 sequence reads: CASSIKRGMQETQYF. In nucleotides, the CDR3 is TGTGCCAGTAGTATTAAGAGAGGGATGCAAGAGACCCAGTACTTC.

The chain links TRBV7-2 to TRBJ1-2; D is unresolved. The CDR3 extends over 14 amino acids. V was pared by 5 bases and J by 2 bases, with 12 bases between. Germline CDR1 SGHTA, CDR2 FQGNSA. The CDR3 sequence: CASSPFEINYGYTF. CDR3 bases: TGTGCCAGCAGCCCCTTTGAGATAAACTATGGCTACACCTTC.

The genes are TRBV7-2 and TRBJ1-1; perhaps TRBD1 as D (6 bases). The CDR3 is made up of 16 amino acids. Trimming pared 1 base from V and 4 bases from J, leaving 16 bases between. CDR1 SGHTA and CDR2 FQGNSA come from the germline V gene. The CDR3 DNA follows: TGTGCCAGCAGCTTAGGCGCAGGGGTGGGATTCACTGAAGCTTTCTTT. Amino acid sequence: CASSLGAGVGFTEAFF.

This chain connects TRBV6-2 or TRBV6-3 to TRBJ1-5, with D unclear. V was pared by 5 bases and J by 7 bases, with 18 bases between. This CDR3 is built from 15 residues. Germline CDR1 and CDR2: MNHEY and SVGEGT. As DNA, the CDR3 is TGTGCCAGCAGTACCGACCGGTCTGGAGGGCAGCCCCAGCATTTT. Translated: CASSTDRSGGQPQHF.

The chain uses TRBV5-6 and TRBJ2-2, with 7 bases aligning to TRBD2. There are 14 residues in the CDR3. With V trimmed by 5 bases and J by 4 bases, 5 bases remained unmatched. Per germline, CDR1 SGHDT and CDR2 YYEEEE. The CDR3 DNA sequence: TGTGCCAGCAGGCAGGGAGGGAGCACCGGGGAGCTGTTTTTT. Translated, it gives CASRQGGSTGELFF.

The rearrangement links TRBV5-4 to TRBJ2-3; 9 bases agree with TRBD1. In germline, CDR1 is SGHNT, CDR2 YYREEE (reference sequence). V was clipped by 4 bases and J by 6 bases; unmatched bases: 12. The CDR3 runs to 16 residues. The CDR3 loop reads CASSGPGQGSRDTQYF. CDR3 DNA sequence: TGTGCCAGCAGCGGTCCGGGACAGGGATCCCGGGATACGCAGTATTTT. Using reference TRBV5-4 and TRBJ2-3 for the parts outside the CDR3, the full variable domain is ETGVTQSPTHLIKTRGQQVTLRCSSQSGHNTVSWYQQALGQGPQFIFQYYREEENGRGNFPPRFSGLQFPNYSSELNVNALELDDSALYLCASSGPGQGSRDTQYFGPGTRLTVL.

The J gene is TRBJ2-7, the V gene TRBV6-5, with TRBD1 identical over 7 bases. This CDR3 is built from 14 residues. Trimming cost V 6 bases and J 2 bases; bases outside gene matches: 7. The germline V gene encodes CDR1 MNHEY and CDR2 SVGAGI. CDR3 DNA: TGTGCCAGCAGAGGGACAGCTTCCACCTACGAGCAGTACTTC. Its protein product is CASRGTASTYEQYF.

The CDR3 loop is CASSLGRTQETQYF. The CDR3 region has the DNA TGCGCCAGCAGCTTGGGACGGACCCAAGAGACCCAGTACTTC. The gene calls are TRBV5-1 and TRBJ2-5; D gene uncertain. The CDR3 loop spans 14 amino acids. V gave up 0 bases and J gave up 1 base, with 7 bases separating them. In germline, CDR1 is SGHRS, CDR2 YFSETQ.

This clone was seen a handful of times. The V call is TRBV6-2 or TRBV6-3, the J call TRBJ2-7; 10 bases are shared with TRBD2. Per germline, CDR1 MNHEY and CDR2 SVGEGT. J lost 5 bases, V lost 6 bases, and 7 bases had no gene match. The CDR3 extends over 14 amino acids. CDR3 nucleotide sequence: TGTGCCAGCAGCAGACTAGCGGGCCCCCACGAGCAGTACTTC. Translating it yields CASSRLAGPHEQYF.

The chain has TRBV5-1 and TRBJ1-6; TRBD1 is a possible D gene (6 bases). With 2 bases removed from V and 6 bases from J, the gap between germline ends came to 15 bases. The CDR3 covers 16 residues. Germline V lookup: CDR1 SGHRS, CDR2 YFSETQ. CDR3 DNA sequence: TGCGCCAGCAGCTTCGGGGGCCTTGGAGGTAATTCACCCCTCCACTTT. Residues: CASSFGGLGGNSPLHF.

The V gene is TRBV19, the J gene TRBJ1-1; the D is unclear. The length of the CDR3 is 14 residues. Trimming stripped 5 bases from V and 4 bases from J, with 14 bases between. The germline V gene has CDR1 LNHDA and CDR2 SQIVND (reference sequence). The CDR3 coding sequence is TGTGCCAGTAGTGGTTTCGGTAGGTTCACTGAAGCTTTCTTT. Protein sequence: CASSGFGRFTEAFF.

The chain carries TRBV2 and TRBJ1-1; no clear D gene. V was shortened by 2 bases and J by 3 bases, with 7 bases between the two germline ends. In germline, CDR1 is SNHLY, CDR2 FYNNEI. The CDR3 contains 13 residues. CDR3 in amino acids: CASSEWVYTEAFF. The CDR3 coding sequence is TGTGCCAGCAGTGAATGGGTTTACACTGAAGCTTTCTTT. The whole variable domain, filled in from reference TRBV2 and TRBJ1-1, reads EPEVTQTPSHQVTQMGQEVILRCVPISNHLYFYWYRQILGQKVEFLVSFYNNEISEKSEIFDDQFSVERPDGSNFTLKIRSTKLEDSAMYFCASSEWVYTEAFFGQGTRLTVV.

This chain connects TRBV4-3 to TRBJ1-1; D uncertain. V was pared by 5 bases and J by 1 base, with 8 bases between. The CDR3 covers 13 residues. The germline gives CDR1 LGHNA, CDR2 YSLEER. DNA for the CDR3: TGCGCCAGCAGCGCCCGGCCGAACACTGAAGCTTTCTTT. Translation gives CASSARPNTEAFF.

The genes are TRBV6-1 and TRBJ1-1; D perhaps matches TRBD1 (6 bases). Trimming removed 7 bases at V and 1 base at J, with 16 bases between. This CDR3 has 15 residues. Germline V gene data show CDR1 as MNHNS and CDR2 as SASEGT. CDR3 in amino acids: CASNRVSQGNTEAFF. The CDR3 bases are TGTGCCAGCAACAGGGTCTCCCAAGGGAACACTGAAGCTTTCTTT.

The J gene is TRBJ1-5, the V gene TRBV27; no clear D. The V end lost 0 bases, the J end lost 6 bases, and 21 bases lay between the germline ends. CDR1 and CDR2 (germline): MNHEY, SMNVEV (reference sequence). The CDR3 is made up of 18 amino acids. CDR3 bases: TGTGCCAGCAGTTTATCGGGGATGGCGGGGTGGCGGACTCAGCCCCAGCATTTT. As protein: CASSLSGMAGWRTQPQHF.

The genes are TRBV11-2 and TRBJ1-1; the D gene is possibly TRBD1 (5 bases). V lost 0 bases and J 0 bases, leaving 14 bases between the germline ends. CDR1 and CDR2 (germline): SGHAT, FQNNGV. CDR3 size: 17 residues. The CDR3 DNA is TGTGCCAGCAGCTTAGATTGGGGCAGGTCTATGAACACTGAAGCTTTCTTT. It yields the protein CASSLDWGRSMNTEAFF.

The gene calls are TRBV5-4 and TRBJ2-3; D unresolved. CDR1 is SGHNT and CDR2 is YYREEE in the germline V gene (reference sequence). CDR3 length: 13 amino acids. The V and J ends lost 4 bases and 2 bases respectively, with 8 bases between them. CDR3 loop: CASSLSYTDTQYF. CDR3 DNA sequence: TGTGCCAGCAGCCTTAGTTACACAGATACGCAGTATTTT.

This chain connects TRBV5-8 to TRBJ1-4; D is unresolved. The CDR3 is 14 residues long. Germline CDR1 reads SGHTS; CDR2 reads YDEGEE. V lost 4 bases and J lost 5, with 12 bases in between. The CDR3 sequence: CASSPRPLNEKLFF. The CDR3 DNA reads TGTGCCAGCAGCCCGAGACCACTAAATGAAAAACTGTTTTTT.

J is TRBJ2-5 and V is TRBV6-5; weak D call: TRBD2 (7 bases). CDR3 length equals 14 residues. Trimming took 6 bases from V and 5 from J, leaving 16 bases between them. Per germline, CDR1 MNHEY and CDR2 SVGAGI. The CDR3 bases are TGTGCCAGCAGAGATCGGGGGGCCGGGGAGACCCAGTACTTC. Translating gives CASRDRGAGETQYF.

The chain has TRBV30 and TRBJ2-7; tentative D call: TRBD2 (6 bases). Per germline, CDR1 GTSNPN and CDR2 SVGIG (reference sequence). The V and J ends lost 5 bases and 1 base respectively, with 21 bases between them. The CDR3 loop spans 16 amino acids. CDR3 in DNA: TGTGCCTGGGCCGGTGGAGGGCAGGGCAGGTCCTACGAGCAGTACTTC. Its translation: CAWAGGGQGRSYEQYF. Full variable domain (remainder filled in from reference TRBV30 and TRBJ2-7): SQTIHQWPATLVQPVGSPLSLECTVEGTSNPNLYWYRQAAGRGLQLLFYSVGIGQISSEVPQNLSASRPQDRQFILSSKKLLLSDSGFYLCAWAGGGQGRSYEQYFGPGTRLTVT.

The chain is built from TRBV10-3 and TRBJ2-3, with 14 nucleotides matching TRBD2. V was clipped by 7 bases and J by 2 bases; unmatched bases: 8. In germline, CDR1 is ENHRY, CDR2 SYGVKD. The CDR3 runs to 17 residues. The DNA for the CDR3 is TGTGCCATCACCTCAGGACTAGCGGGGGGTCACACAGATACGCAGTATTTT. Its translation: CAITSGLAGGHTDTQYF.

This sequence joins TRBV21-1 and TRBJ1-5; TRBD1, as called in the table, went unchecked against the DNA. TRBV21-1 is listed as a pseudogene. The CDR3 length is 15 residues. This CDR3 reads CASSRLTGGFQPQHF. The CDR3 region has the DNA TGTGCCAGCAGCAGACTTACAGGGGGCTTTCAGCCCCAGCATTTT.

The chain employs TRBV23-1 and TRBJ2-3; D is unclear. TRBV23-1 qualifies as an ORF whose function is uncertain. CDR3 length: 18 amino acids. Trimming left V 1 base short and J 2 bases short, with 19 bases between. The CDR3 sequence: CASSQFGLFPTPTDTQYF. Here the CDR3 DNA reads TGCGCCAGCAGTCAATTCGGCCTATTCCCCACCCCCACAGATACGCAGTATTTT.

This clone has just one count. The chain has TRBV6-5 and TRBJ1-1; no clear D gene. The V gene's germline CDR1 is MNHEY and CDR2 SVGAGI. V lost 2 bases and J 11 bases, leaving 12 bases between the germline ends. This CDR3 is built from 12 residues. The CDR3 spells CASSYGSAPAFF. The DNA of the CDR3 is TGTGCCAGCAGTTACGGGAGCGCGCCGGCTTTCTTT.

The V call is TRBV19, the J call TRBJ1-1, with a tentative D call TRBD1 (6 bases). Deletions cut 11 bases from V and 7 bases from J, with 20 bases between. This CDR3 has 13 amino acids. The germline CDR1 and CDR2 sequences are LNHDA and SQIVND (reference sequence). CDR3 bases: TGTGCCGCCACCAGGGGACTTAGCCTTGAAGCTTTCTTT. Translating it yields CAATRGLSLEAFF.

This rearrangement joins TRBV28 to TRBJ1-2; the match to TRBD1 covers 7 bases. V lost 5 bases and J lost 5; bases outside the gene matches: 8. This CDR3 has 14 residues. CDR1 is MDHEN and CDR2 is SYDVKM in the germline V gene. CDR3 in amino acids: CASSVPGQTYGYTF. CDR3 sequence (DNA): TGTGCCAGCAGTGTACCGGGACAGACTTATGGCTACACCTTC.

J is TRBJ2-5 and V is TRBV5-6; D tentatively reads TRBD1 or TRBD2 (5 bases each). This CDR3 comprises 15 residues. The ends were cut back, 5 bases at V and 2 bases at J, with 16 bases in the middle. Germline V gives CDR1 SGHDT, CDR2 YYEEEE. This chain's CDR3 is CASRRTGRTQETQYF. The CDR3 DNA sequence: TGTGCCAGCAGGCGAACGGGACGTACACAAGAGACCCAGTACTTC.

The chain carries TRBV27 and TRBJ2-3, with no clear D. Germline lookup yields CDR1 MNHEY and CDR2 SMNVEV (reference sequence). The V and J ends lost 4 bases and 1 base respectively, with 6 bases between them. The CDR3 runs to 13 residues. DNA of the CDR3: TGTGCCAGCAGTTCCCTTGGCACAGATACGCAGTATTTT. Protein sequence: CASSSLGTDTQYF.

In its sample, this clone was seen a few times. The chain recombines TRBV7-8 with TRBJ2-3; D might be TRBD1 (6 bases). V was trimmed by 0 bases and J by 4 bases, leaving 17 bases between them. Germline V gives CDR1 SGHVS, CDR2 FQNEAQ. The CDR3 totals 17 residues. This CDR3 is CASSLAGAGGPSDTQYF. The CDR3 DNA follows: TGTGCCAGCAGCTTAGCGGGGGCTGGTGGGCCCTCAGATACGCAGTATTTT.